This TCR beta chain is drawn from a study of follicular helper T cells after annual influenza vaccination. Study-level points and caveats: Most later recoveries of Day 7 ICOS+CD38+ clones were ICOS-CD38- cTfh. ICOS+CD38+ cTfh clonality change tracked circulating plasmablast frequency change.

For this clone: Its specificity is not known.

The time point was: 2015-2016 season, pre-vaccination. Before and after seasonal inactivated influenza vaccination, adults gave blood for sorting CD4 subsets for sequencing. ICOS+CD38+ and ICOS-CD38- fractions were sorted from non-naive CD4+CXCR5+PD-1+ cells. Some clones are missing from TCRdb's copy, which holds only in-frame ones; the method was immunoSEQ multiplex PCR. The sample has approximately 10,000 clones, over 70% seen once; the top ten hold 3% to 4%. The CDR3 contains 18 residues. CDR1 and CDR2 from the germline V gene are LGHNA and YNFKEQ. V lost 0 bases and J lost 4; bases outside the gene matches: 10.

The chain links TRBV4-2 to TRBJ2-1, with 9 bases aligning to TRBD1. This clonotype was obtained from an adult who received the influenza vaccine. The source material was CXCR5+ CD38- circulating T follicular helper cells from blood, sampled on the day of influenza vaccination. Noted subset: circulating Tfh, non-naive CD4+CXCR5+PD-1+ (ICOS+CD38+ or ICOS-CD38-). The CDR3 region has the DNA TGTGCCAGCAGCCAAGATCATAGGGGACAGGGAAGGTACAATGAGCAGTTCTTC. It codes for CASSQDHRGQGRYNEQFF.